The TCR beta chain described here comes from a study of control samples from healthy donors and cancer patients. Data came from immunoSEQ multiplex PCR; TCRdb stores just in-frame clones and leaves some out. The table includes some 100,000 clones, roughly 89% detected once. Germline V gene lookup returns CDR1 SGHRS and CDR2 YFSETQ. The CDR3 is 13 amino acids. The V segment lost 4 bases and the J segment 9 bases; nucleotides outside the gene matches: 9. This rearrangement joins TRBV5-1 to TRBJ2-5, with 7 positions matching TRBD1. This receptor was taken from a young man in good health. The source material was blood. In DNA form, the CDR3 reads TGCGCCAGCAGCACCACGACAGGGCCCCCCCAGTACTTC. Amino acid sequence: CASSTTTGPPQYF.